This T cell receptor (beta chain) was identified in a study of blood T cell repertoires in COVID-19. The assay was immunoSEQ multiplex PCR, and TCRdb's table has in-frame clones only and misses some. The repertoire holds some 150,000 clones, with about three quarters as singletons. Germline V gene lookup returns CDR1 SGHNT and CDR2 YENEEA. V was clipped by 5 bases and J by 3 bases, with 13 bases between them. The CDR3 runs 14 residues. V gene TRBV11-3 combines with J gene TRBJ1-1; a weak D match, TRBD1 (5 bases). The receptor's source is an elderly woman with active or convalescent COVID-19. What was sequenced was peripheral blood. CDR3 sequence (DNA): TGTGCCAGCAGCCGGGGGGGAAAGTACACTGAAGCTTTCTTT. Protein sequence: CASSRGGKYTEAFF.